This TCR beta chain came from a study of PD-L1 blockade in urothelial cancer. V trimming: 10 bases; J trimming: 0 bases; junction bases outside the gene matches: 6. There are 14 residues in the CDR3. Germline CDR1 is MNHNS and CDR2 is SASEGT. Indicated time point: pretreatment peripheral blood. Only in-frame clones appear in the TCRdb table, and some are missing; sequencing was by immunoSEQ multiplex PCR. The data show tens of thousands of clones, approximately 80% seen once. This chain uses TRBV6-1 with TRBJ1-3, with TRBD1 matching 7 bases. This TCR derives from a man in his sixties or seventies with urothelial cancer. The sequences come from PBMCs, collected around atezolizumab (anti-PD-L1) treatment. The CDR3 nucleotides read TGTGCCACCATGGACAGGTCCTCTGGAAACACCATATATTTT. This encodes CATMDRSSGNTIYF.